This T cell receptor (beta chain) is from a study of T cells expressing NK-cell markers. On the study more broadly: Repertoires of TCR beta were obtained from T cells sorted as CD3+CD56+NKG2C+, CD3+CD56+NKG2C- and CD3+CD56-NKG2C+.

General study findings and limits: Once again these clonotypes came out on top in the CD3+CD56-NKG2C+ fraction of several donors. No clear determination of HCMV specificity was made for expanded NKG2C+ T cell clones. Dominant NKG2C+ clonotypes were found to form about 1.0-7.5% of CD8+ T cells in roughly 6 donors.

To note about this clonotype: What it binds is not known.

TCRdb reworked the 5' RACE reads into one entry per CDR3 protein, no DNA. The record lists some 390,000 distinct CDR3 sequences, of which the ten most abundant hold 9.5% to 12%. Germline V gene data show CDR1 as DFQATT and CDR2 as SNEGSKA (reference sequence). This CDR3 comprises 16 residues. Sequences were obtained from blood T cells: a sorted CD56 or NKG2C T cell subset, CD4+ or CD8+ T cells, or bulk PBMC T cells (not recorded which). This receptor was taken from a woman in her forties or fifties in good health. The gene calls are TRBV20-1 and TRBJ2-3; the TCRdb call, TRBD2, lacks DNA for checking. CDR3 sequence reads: CSARDPARGTSGRSHF.